This T cell receptor beta chain was found in a study of cytomegalovirus exposure and HLA in healthy donors. Regarding the study as a whole: A list of approximately 160 TCR beta chains associated with cytomegalovirus was given. Near-uniform donor sequencing depth was presumed by presence/absence analyses.

With regard to this clone: Antigen: not known.

Use of 60 Vbeta and 13 Jbeta primers characterized the PCR. Clones were sequenced by immunoSEQ multiplex PCR, and TCRdb holds only the in-frame ones, with some missing. The table lists some 200,000 clones, 80% to 85% of them singletons, with around 1.7% in the top ten. The CDR3 length is 12 residues. V dropped 5 bases and J dropped 6; count of bases not matched to a gene: 1. Per germline, CDR1 LNHDA and CDR2 SQIVND (reference sequence). The sample taken for sequencing was PBMCs. The TCR comes from a woman between 18 and 29 years old in good health and CMV-seronegative. The chain joins TRBV19 to TRBJ1-5; 7 bases fit TRBD1. The CDR3 loop reads CASSAGGQPQHF. In nucleotides, the CDR3 is TGTGCCAGTAGTGCAGGGGGTCAGCCCCAGCATTTT.